These T cell receptor beta chains were read from a single sample in a study of human thymus T cells. Assay used: immunoSEQ multiplex PCR; TCRdb lists only in-frame clones, some missing. The sample records around 44,000 clones, approximately 95% being singletons. The material sequenced was blood. The source is a boy under two years old with a congenital heart defect but otherwise immunologically healthy. The conserved cysteine and the conserved F or W are not part of the CDR3 here.

TRBJ2-7 | TRBV4-3 | ASSPTLALTYEQY
TRBJ1-4 | TRBV5-1 | ASSLKGAPATNEKLF
TRBJ2-3 | TRBV6-5 | ASSYRGATDTQY
TRBJ2-3 | TRBV6-5 | ASSYSGGASTDTQY
TRBJ1-1 | TRBV7-3 | ASSLSPLNTEAF
TRBJ2-7 | TRBV5-1 | ASSLDRGYEQY
TRBJ2-7 | TRBV4-1 | ASSQDRLSRYEQY
TRBJ2-1 | TRBV10-3 | AISGTGAGHGEQF
TRBJ2-7 | TRBV9 | ASSVVRANHYEQY
TRBJ1-2 | TRBV2 | ARRDSYGYT
TRBJ2-1 | TRBV28 | ASSPHRESNYNEQF
TRBJ1-6 | TRBV5-4 | ASRRALAKTGEGSPLH
TRBJ2-3 | TRBV7-9 | ASSLQGTGTNTQY
TRBJ1-2 | TRBV7-9 | ASSTTLTGEDGYT
TRBJ1-2 | TRBV5-4 | ASRTGTANYGYT
TRBJ2-3 | TRBV4-1 | ASSRKGLGLDTQY
TRBJ2-3 | TRBV4-3 | ASSRRTTSGGDTQY
TRBJ1-2 | TRBV5-1 | ASSLVTGSYGYT
TRBJ2-7 | TRBV29-1 | SARQGPYEQY
TRBJ1-2 | TRBV25-1 | ASSAPGTTHYGYT
TRBJ1-2 | TRBV28 | ASSLYGGRGYT
TRBJ2-5 | TRBV5-8 | ASSSVLAGGQETQY
TRBJ2-3 | TRBV7-9 | ASREGQWGTDTQY
TRBJ1-1 | TRBV5-5 | ASSLRGVWTEAF
TRBJ1-3 | TRBV19 | ASRTLRTGSGNTIY
TRBJ2-5 | TRBV7-6 | ASSRGGRETQY
TRBJ2-5 | TRBV2 | ASSDRGYQETQY
TRBJ2-2 | TRBV5-6 | ASSPNTGELF
TRBJ1-2 | TRBV6-5 | ASSYSETGGGYT
TRBJ1-2 | TRBV25-1 | ASSELGTGTPYT
TRBJ1-2 | TRBV5-6 | ASSLGGSPYGYT
TRBJ2-1 | TRBV11-3 | ASSLDHNEQF
TRBJ1-2 | TRBV11-3 | VVRYGYT
TRBJ1-2 | TRBV7-8 | ASSRDTNYGYT
TRBJ2-2 | TRBV29-1 | SVTGDTGELF
TRBJ2-4 | TRBV23-1 | ASSRGAKNIQY
TRBJ2-1 | TRBV15 | ATSRDQGLTGEQF
TRBJ2-7 | TRBV7-9 | ASSFLGGSSYEQY
TRBJ2-3 | TRBV5-4 | ASSSRLVSTDTQY
TRBJ2-7 | TRBV7-9 | ASSLDNYEQY
TRBJ2-7 | TRBV11-3 | ASSSQGGLYEQY
TRBJ2-7 | TRBV6-1 | ASSEAGWYDFGSSYEQY
TRBJ1-1 | TRBV6-6 | ASSYSIVGRSEAF
TRBJ2-1 | TRBV10-1 | ASSEGSGGSYNEQF
TRBJ2-6 | TRBV6-4 | ASSSHSSGANVLT
TRBJ1-1 | TRBV15 | ATSRGNRGGTEAF
TRBJ2-4 | TRBV11-3 | ASSPSNRPNIQY
TRBJ1-1 | TRBV19 | ASSIIGGNTEAF
TRBJ2-3 | TRBV5-1 | ASSPGGTAMGTQY
TRBJ2-3 | TRBV29-1 | SVEEDWSDTQY
TRBJ2-7 | TRBV5-4 | ASSFKLAGVNEQY
TRBJ2-2 | TRBV23-1 | ASSQATSGTTGELF
TRBJ1-1 | TRBV5-1 | ASSPKPGMNTEAF
TRBJ2-3 | TRBV10-2 | ASSPGGTDTQY
TRBJ1-2 | TRBV30 | APSGHYGYT
TRBJ2-5 | TRBV9 | ASSVETGQETQY
TRBJ2-3 | TRBV5-1 | ASGHGTDTQY
TRBJ2-3 | TRBV11-3 | ASSSRDRDTQY
TRBJ2-5 | TRBV6-5 | ASRQRTFQETQY